These 11 T cell receptor beta chains were sequenced from one sample in a study of identifying expanded T cells in peripheral blood (dated by TCRdb to 2018 to 2020). The method behind the library was the immunoSEQ multiplex PCR assay. What TCRdb holds here is the immuneACCESS table cut down to in-frame rearrangements. Part of the clones is not present; checked against another copy, under half of the missing clones reflect an unresolved V gene, and the others are unexplained. Counted in this sample were 100,000 to 150,000 clones; approximately 80% of them appeared once. The leading ten clones occupy approximately 3% of the sample. The sequencing sample was made of blood. Receptor source: a person between 18 and 69 years old in good health.

This chain joins TRBV10-3 and TRBJ1-1; 8 positions match TRBD1. Germline lookup yields CDR1 ENHRY and CDR2 SYGVKD. The CDR3 contains 15 residues. V was pared by 0 bases and J by 8 bases, with 8 bases of the junction left unmatched. Here the CDR3 DNA reads TGTGCCATCAGTGAGTCGGGTATGGACAGGGCCGAAGCTTTCTTT. Amino acids: CAISESGMDRAEAFF.

This chain uses TRBV7-8 with TRBJ2-5; no definite D call. Germline CDR1 and CDR2: SGHVS and FQNEAQ. V dropped 8 bases and J dropped 3 bases, with 10 bases sitting between them. The CDR3 has 12 amino acids. CDR3 DNA: TGTGCCAGCGAACACTCGGAAGAGACCCAGTACTTC. Translated: CASEHSEETQYF.

This clone has just one count. V and J are TRBV29-1 and TRBJ2-7; no definite D call. This CDR3 has 13 amino acids. Trimming took off 5 bases at V and 3 bases at J, with 14 bases between the two ends. Germline V lookup: CDR1 SQVTM, CDR2 ANQGSEA. The CDR3 loop is CSVRLTRDYEQYF. The CDR3, as DNA: TGCAGCGTTAGATTGACACGAGACTACGAGCAGTACTTC.

The chain is built from TRBV14 and TRBJ1-6, with a tentative D call TRBD1 (6 bases). The CDR3 is 14 residues long. Germline lookup yields CDR1 SGHDN and CDR2 FVKESK. V was trimmed by 3 bases and J by 10 bases, leaving 13 bases between them. In DNA form, the CDR3 reads TGTGCCAGCAGCCACCCACAGGGAAACTCACCCCTCCACTTT. Protein: CASSHPQGNSPLHF. Full variable domain (missing parts from reference TRBV14 and TRBJ1-6): EAGVTQFPSHSVIEKGQTVTLRCDPISGHDNLYWYRRVMGKEIKFLLHFVKESKQDESGMPNNRFLAERTGGTYSTLKVQPAELEDSGVYFCASSHPQGNSPLHFGNGTRLTVT.

This clone came up a few times. The J gene is TRBJ1-3, the V gene TRBV2, with D uncertain. CDR3 size: 15 residues. Germline V gene data show CDR1 as SNHLY and CDR2 as FYNNEI. V lost 4 bases, J lost 2 bases, and 12 bases lay in between. The chain's CDR3 is CASSVLRNAGNTIYF. For the CDR3, the DNA is TGTGCCAGCAGTGTCTTAAGGAACGCTGGAAACACCATATATTTT.

V and J are TRBV5-1 and TRBJ1-2; a possible D gene is TRBD1 (5 bases). CDR3 length: 16 amino acids. Germline assignment: CDR1 SGHRS and CDR2 YFSETQ. The V end lost 0 bases, the J end lost 4 bases, and 16 bases lay between the germline ends. The CDR3 bases are TGCGCCAGCAGCTTGGGCCCCCCGACAGACTTCTATGGCTACACCTTC. Residues: CASSLGPPTDFYGYTF. Full variable domain (missing parts from reference TRBV5-1 and TRBJ1-2): KAGVTQTPRYLIKTRGQQVTLSCSPISGHRSVSWYQQTPGQGLQFLFEYFSETQRNKGNFPGRFSGRQFSNSRSEMNVSTLELGDSALYLCASSLGPPTDFYGYTFGSGTRLTVV.

The V gene is TRBV7-9, the J gene TRBJ2-5; possibly TRBD2 for D (6 bases). CDR1 and CDR2 from the germline V gene are SEHNR and FQNEAQ (reference sequence). With 5 bases removed from V and 4 bases from J, the gap between germline ends came to 11 bases. There are 13 residues in the CDR3. The CDR3 sequence: CASSLWGGETQYF. As DNA, the CDR3 is TGTGCCAGCAGCCTCTGGGGAGGAGAGACCCAGTACTTC.

The chain has TRBV7-8 and TRBJ2-5, with D hard to call. The CDR3 is 10 residues long. Germline-derived CDR1 and CDR2 are SGHVS and FQNEAQ. The CDR3 spells CGVGEETQYF. The DNA of the CDR3 is TGTGGAGTCGGTGAGGAGACCCAGTACTTC.

The chain is built from TRBV4-3 and TRBJ1-3; D is undetermined. This CDR3 spans 16 amino acids. V gave up 0 bases and J gave up 0 bases, with 9 bases separating them. The germline gives CDR1 LGHNA, CDR2 YSLEER. CDR3 coding DNA: TGCGCCAGCAGCCAAGAGTTCCGCTCCTCTGGAAACACCATATATTTT. It codes for CASSQEFRSSGNTIYF.

This rearrangement joins TRBV30 to TRBJ2-3; 10 bases align to TRBD2. J lost 6 bases, V lost 3 bases, and 15 bases had no gene match. The CDR3 sequence is 17 residues long. Germline loops: CDR1 GTSNPN, CDR2 SVGIG (reference sequence). Here the CDR3 reads CAWSRMASGGKRDTQYF. CDR3 nucleotide sequence: TGTGCCTGGAGCAGGATGGCTAGCGGGGGCAAGAGGGATACGCAGTATTTT.

This clone appeared once. This chain connects TRBV5-4 to TRBJ1-1; weak D call: TRBD1 (5 bases). This CDR3 contains 15 residues. Trimming removed 2 bases at V and 1 base at J, with 12 bases between. Germline values: CDR1 SGHNT, CDR2 YYREEE (reference sequence). CDR3 DNA sequence: TGTGCCAGCAGCTTTGGGGGGGACGCGAACACTGAAGCTTTCTTT. This translates into CASSFGGDANTEAFF.